This T cell receptor (beta chain) is from a study of OX40 agonist ivuxolimab in advanced cancers. General study findings and limits: Expanded clones were, on average, more numerous among CD8+ T cells than CD4+. No determination was made of the antigen specificity of the expanded peripheral T cells. Clones of CD4+ and CD8+ blood T cells grew by week 6 at doses of 0.1 to 3.0 mg/kg. Some of the nonresponding patients also showed low levels of normalized T-cell clonal expansion.

A remark on this clone: Its antigen is not known.

The data were produced by immunoSEQ multiplex PCR, yet TCRdb's version contains in-frame clones alone and is incomplete. The sample shows approximately 33,000 clones, roughly nine tenths of them seen only once. The ends lost 0 bases at V and 11 bases at J; junction bases unmatched: 6. This CDR3 spans 13 amino acids. Germline V gene sequence: CDR1 SGDLS, CDR2 YYNGEE. The sequencing here drew on CD4+ or CD8+ T cells sorted from blood, taken in a trial of the OX40 agonist ivuxolimab. The receptor was derived from an adult with an advanced solid tumor such as melanoma, head and neck, liver or kidney cancer. The chain uses TRBV9 and TRBJ1-1; 8 nucleotides agree with TRBD1. DNA of the CDR3: TGTGCCAGCAGCGTAGCTCAGGGACAGGAGGCTTTCTTT. Amino acid sequence: CASSVAQGQEAFF.